The subject of this entry is one TCR beta chain. This record belongs to a study of blood T cell repertoires in COVID-19. The CDR3 totals 17 residues. V was clipped by 5 bases and J by 0 bases; unmatched bases: 11. From germline, CDR1 is SGHVS and CDR2 FQNEAQ. Original analysis: Estimates of nucleated cell counts were drawn from the amplification of reference gene primers. TCRdb's table, derived via immunoSEQ multiplex PCR, lists solely in-frame clones and lacks some. From that table come the V and J calls and clone size; the DNA was used to work out D and trimming. The data show just over 300,000 clones, 86% seen once.

The sequence was collected from a man aged 25 to 40 who had recovered from COVID-19. The chain is built from TRBV7-8 and TRBJ2-7; 9 bases align to TRBD2. Sequencing was carried out using PBMCs or T cells enriched from blood (not recorded which). Written as DNA, the CDR3 is TGTGCCAGCAGCCCTCACCCCCGCGGGGGGGTCTCCTACGAGCAGTACTTC. It codes for CASSPHPRGGVSYEQYF. Filled out from reference TRBV7-8 and TRBJ2-7, the complete variable domain reads GAGVSQSPRYKVAKRGQDVALRCDPISGHVSLFWYQQALGQGPEFLTYFQNEAQLDKSGLPSDRFFAERPEGSVSTLKIQRTQQEDSAVYLCASSPHPRGGVSYEQYFGPGTRLTVT.